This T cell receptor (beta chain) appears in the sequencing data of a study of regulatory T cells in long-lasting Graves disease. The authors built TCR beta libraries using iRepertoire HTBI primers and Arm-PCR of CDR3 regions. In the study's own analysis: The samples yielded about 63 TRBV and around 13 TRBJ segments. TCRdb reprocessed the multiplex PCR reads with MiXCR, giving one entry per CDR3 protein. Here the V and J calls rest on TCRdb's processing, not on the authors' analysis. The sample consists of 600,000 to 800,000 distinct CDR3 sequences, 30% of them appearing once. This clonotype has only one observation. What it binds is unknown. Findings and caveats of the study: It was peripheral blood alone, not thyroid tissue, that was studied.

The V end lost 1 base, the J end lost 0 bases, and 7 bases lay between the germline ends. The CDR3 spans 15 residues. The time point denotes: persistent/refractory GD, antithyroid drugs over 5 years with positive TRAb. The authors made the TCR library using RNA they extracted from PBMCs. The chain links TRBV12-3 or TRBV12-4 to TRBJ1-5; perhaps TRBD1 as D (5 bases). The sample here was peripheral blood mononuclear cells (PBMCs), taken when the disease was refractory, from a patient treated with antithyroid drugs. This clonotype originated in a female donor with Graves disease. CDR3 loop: CASSLVRDSNQPQHF. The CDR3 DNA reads TGTGCCAGCAGTTTAGTCAGGGATAGCAATCAGCCCCAGCATTTT.